This is a list of T cell receptor beta chains from one sample in a study of Ad26.COV2.S vaccination and SARS-CoV-2 variants. The data were produced by immunoSEQ multiplex PCR, yet TCRdb's version contains in-frame clones alone and is incomplete. The sample consists of 500,000 or so clones, 89% of them appearing once. The sample was peripheral blood, taken in a trial of Ad26.COV2.S vaccine versus placebo. The receptors derive from a person aged 18-60 years who received the Ad26.COV2.S COVID-19 vaccine or a placebo. Each CDR3 is given with its conserved first and last residue. D genes are given only for firm matches. The size of a clone is reported for some rows only, either as once, few or many, or as a class for expanded clones.

v_gene: TRBV19
j_gene: TRBJ1-2
abundance: few
d_gene: NA
CDR3nt: TGTGCCAGTAGAATATCTTCGATAGGTGGCTACACCTTC
CDR3aa: CASRISSIGGYTF

v_gene: TRBV6-5
j_gene: TRBJ1-2
abundance: NA
d_gene: TRBD1
CDR3nt: TGTGCCAGCAGCGTATCTACAGGGGATGGCTACACCTTC
CDR3aa: CASSVSTGDGYTF

v_gene: TRBV30
j_gene: TRBJ1-3
abundance: NA
d_gene: NA
CDR3nt: TGTGCCTGGAGTGTAGCGGTCTCTGGAAACACCATATATTTT
CDR3aa: CAWSVAVSGNTIYF

v_gene: TRBV28
j_gene: TRBJ1-5
abundance: once
d_gene: NA
CDR3nt: TGTGCCAGCAGTTCCCTCGGGCAGGGCGGAGGGCCCCAGCATTTT
CDR3aa: CASSSLGQGGGPQHF

v_gene: TRBV19
j_gene: TRBJ1-2
abundance: NA
d_gene: NA
CDR3nt: TGTGCCAGTAAAAAAGGGGGGGGCCGGTTCTATGGCTACACCTTC
CDR3aa: CASKKGGGRFYGYTF

v_gene: TRBV5-1
j_gene: TRBJ2-2
abundance: NA
d_gene: NA
CDR3nt: TGCGCCAGCAGACAACCTCAGGGGAACACCGGGGAGCTGTTTTTT
CDR3aa: CASRQPQGNTGELFF

v_gene: TRBV4-1
j_gene: TRBJ2-5
abundance: NA
d_gene: NA
CDR3nt: TGCGCCAGCAGCCAAGAAAATTATAGAGAGAAATACTTC
CDR3aa: CASSQENYREKYF

v_gene: TRBV27
j_gene: TRBJ1-5
abundance: NA
d_gene: NA
CDR3nt: TGTGCCAGCAGTTTATTGGCCACGGTTGGCACGGCCCAGCATTTT
CDR3aa: CASSLLATVGTAQHF

v_gene: TRBV10-3
j_gene: TRBJ2-2
abundance: NA
d_gene: NA
CDR3nt: TGTGCCATCACCCAGGGATTGGTCGGGGAGCTGTTTTTT
CDR3aa: CAITQGLVGELFF

v_gene: TRBV5-1
j_gene: TRBJ1-4
abundance: NA
d_gene: NA
CDR3nt: TGCGCCAGCAGGAGGGCCACTAATGAAAAACTGTTTTTT
CDR3aa: CASRRATNEKLFF

v_gene: TRBV7-2
j_gene: TRBJ2-7
abundance: NA
d_gene: TRBD1
CDR3nt: TGTGCCAGCAGCTTGAGGCTAACACAGGGGGGCCCCCACTTC
CDR3aa: CASSLRLTQGGPHF

v_gene: TRBV6-6
j_gene: TRBJ2-5
abundance: NA
d_gene: NA
CDR3nt: TGTGCCAGCATATTCTCAGGGACCCAGTACTTC
CDR3aa: CASIFSGTQYF

v_gene: TRBV2
j_gene: TRBJ1-5
abundance: few
d_gene: NA
CDR3nt: TGTGCCAGCAAGCAGACAGAAATCAATCAGCCCCAGCATTTT
CDR3aa: CASKQTEINQPQHF

v_gene: TRBV6-2/TRBV6-3
j_gene: TRBJ1-1
abundance: NA
d_gene: NA
CDR3nt: TGTGCCAGCAGTACACCGTCCTTTTGGAACACTGAAGCTTTCTTT
CDR3aa: CASSTPSFWNTEAFF

v_gene: TRBV5-6
j_gene: TRBJ1-2
abundance: NA
d_gene: NA
CDR3nt: TGTGCCAGCAGCTTGGGGCTCGGGGGGTTTTACACCTTC
CDR3aa: CASSLGLGGFYTF

v_gene: TRBV28
j_gene: TRBJ2-7
abundance: NA
d_gene: NA
CDR3nt: TGTGCCACCCTGGACGGACCGTACGAGCAGTACTTC
CDR3aa: CATLDGPYEQYF

v_gene: TRBV7-6
j_gene: TRBJ1-1
abundance: NA
d_gene: NA
CDR3nt: TGTGCCAGCAGCTTAGTACGGCAGACTGAAGCTTTCTTT
CDR3aa: CASSLVRQTEAFF

v_gene: TRBV4-1
j_gene: TRBJ2-1
abundance: NA
d_gene: NA
CDR3nt: TGCGCCAGCAGCCAAGAGGGTCTGGGAAAGCAGTTCTTC
CDR3aa: CASSQEGLGKQFF

v_gene: TRBV30
j_gene: TRBJ1-2
abundance: once
d_gene: TRBD1
CDR3nt: TGTGCCTGGATTATTGTACCGGGACAGGGTGGACTTACATTC
CDR3aa: CAWIIVPGQGGLTF

v_gene: TRBV30
j_gene: TRBJ1-1
abundance: NA
d_gene: TRBD1
CDR3nt: TGTGCCTGGAGTCCACAGGGGTGGCGGAGGGACACTGAAGCTTTCTTT
CDR3aa: CAWSPQGWRRDTEAFF

v_gene: TRBV7-6
j_gene: TRBJ2-3
abundance: NA
d_gene: NA
CDR3nt: TGTGCCAGCAGCCGAAGTGGGAGCACAGATACGCAGTATTTT
CDR3aa: CASSRSGSTDTQYF

v_gene: TRBV18
j_gene: TRBJ2-3
abundance: NA
d_gene: NA
CDR3nt: TGTGCCAGCTCACCCTTCGGGGATACGCAGTATTTT
CDR3aa: CASSPFGDTQYF

v_gene: TRBV7-2
j_gene: TRBJ1-3
abundance: once
d_gene: NA
CDR3nt: TGTGCCAGCAGCTTAGGTTGGGGAAACACCATATATTTT
CDR3aa: CASSLGWGNTIYF

v_gene: TRBV6-4
j_gene: TRBJ1-5
abundance: NA
d_gene: NA
CDR3nt: TGTGCCAGCAGTGTAGGAACAGATTATAGCAATCAGCCCCAGCATTTT
CDR3aa: CASSVGTDYSNQPQHF

v_gene: TRBV11-1
j_gene: TRBJ2-1
abundance: NA
d_gene: NA
CDR3nt: TGTGCCAGCAGCTTATGGAAGTCCTCGGGAGATGAGCAGTTCTTC
CDR3aa: CASSLWKSSGDEQFF

v_gene: TRBV19
j_gene: TRBJ2-1
abundance: NA
d_gene: TRBD2
CDR3nt: TGTGCCAGTAGTGGGCCCGTTCCTGCAGCGGGAGGCGCCTACAATGAGCAGTTCTTC
CDR3aa: CASSGPVPAAGGAYNEQFF

v_gene: TRBV18
j_gene: TRBJ1-2
abundance: NA
d_gene: TRBD1
CDR3nt: TGTGCCAGCTCACCACCTGAAGGACAGGGAGCTAACTATGGCTACACCTTC
CDR3aa: CASSPPEGQGANYGYTF

v_gene: TRBV6-5
j_gene: TRBJ1-2
abundance: NA
d_gene: TRBD1
CDR3nt: TGTGCCACCTCGATACAGGGGGCTAACTATGGCTACACCTTC
CDR3aa: CATSIQGANYGYTF

v_gene: TRBV5-1
j_gene: TRBJ2-5
abundance: NA
d_gene: TRBD1
CDR3nt: TGCGCCAGCAGCTTGGGAGCAGGGGGCGCGGGGGAGACCCAGTACTTC
CDR3aa: CASSLGAGGAGETQYF

v_gene: TRBV5-8
j_gene: TRBJ1-1
abundance: NA
d_gene: NA
CDR3nt: TGTGCCAGCAGCTTGCCGATGGCGTCTAAGACTGAAGCTTTCTTT
CDR3aa: CASSLPMASKTEAFF

v_gene: TRBV11-3
j_gene: TRBJ1-6
abundance: NA
d_gene: NA
CDR3nt: TGTGCCAGCAGCTTAGGGGGGTATAATTCACCCCTCCACTTT
CDR3aa: CASSLGGYNSPLHF

v_gene: TRBV16
j_gene: TRBJ2-3
abundance: NA
d_gene: TRBD2
CDR3nt: TGTGCCAGCAGCCAGGGACTACACACAGATACGCAGTATTTT
CDR3aa: CASSQGLHTDTQYF

v_gene: TRBV27
j_gene: TRBJ1-6
abundance: NA
d_gene: TRBD1
CDR3nt: TGTGCCAGCACTAGGACAGGCTTCTATAATTCACCCCTCCACTTT
CDR3aa: CASTRTGFYNSPLHF

v_gene: TRBV5-1
j_gene: TRBJ2-3
abundance: NA
d_gene: TRBD2
CDR3nt: TGCGCCAGCAGCTCCGGACTAGGAGCAGATACGCAGTATTTT
CDR3aa: CASSSGLGADTQYF

v_gene: TRBV5-4
j_gene: TRBJ1-1
abundance: NA
d_gene: TRBD1
CDR3nt: TGTGCCAGCAGCTTGGACTGGACAGGGGACACTGAAGCTTTCTTT
CDR3aa: CASSLDWTGDTEAFF

v_gene: TRBV5-1
j_gene: TRBJ1-1
abundance: once
d_gene: TRBD1
CDR3nt: TGCGCCAGCAGCACCGACAGGGGCCCTGAAGCTTTCTTT
CDR3aa: CASSTDRGPEAFF

v_gene: TRBV14
j_gene: TRBJ1-2
abundance: NA
d_gene: TRBD1
CDR3nt: TGTGCCAGCGGACAGGGACTCTATGGCTACACCTTC
CDR3aa: CASGQGLYGYTF

v_gene: TRBV18
j_gene: TRBJ2-1
abundance: NA
d_gene: TRBD1
CDR3nt: TGTGCCAGCTCACCACCCCAGGGGGTCTACAATGAGCAGTTCTTC
CDR3aa: CASSPPQGVYNEQFF

v_gene: TRBV7-2
j_gene: TRBJ2-1
abundance: NA
d_gene: TRBD2
CDR3nt: TGTGCCAGCAGCTTAGAACCTAGCGGGAGGGCCGAGCAGTTCTTC
CDR3aa: CASSLEPSGRAEQFF

v_gene: TRBV5-8
j_gene: TRBJ1-5
abundance: NA
d_gene: TRBD1
CDR3nt: TGTGCCAGCAGCTCGCCGGACAGGGTCTATCAGCCCCAGCATTTT
CDR3aa: CASSSPDRVYQPQHF

v_gene: TRBV5-4
j_gene: TRBJ2-1
abundance: NA
d_gene: TRBD2
CDR3nt: TGTGCCAGCAGCTGGGGTAGCGGGGCCTCCTACAATGAGCAGTTCTTC
CDR3aa: CASSWGSGASYNEQFF

v_gene: TRBV12-3/TRBV12-4
j_gene: TRBJ2-5
abundance: once
d_gene: NA
CDR3nt: TGTGCCAGCAGTCCCCACGGGACCCAGTACTTC
CDR3aa: CASSPHGTQYF

v_gene: TRBV7-2
j_gene: TRBJ2-1
abundance: NA
d_gene: NA
CDR3nt: TGTGCCAGCAGGGGTGGAGGGGGGTACAATGAGCAGTTCTTC
CDR3aa: CASRGGGGYNEQFF

v_gene: TRBV12-5
j_gene: TRBJ1-1
abundance: NA
d_gene: NA
CDR3nt: TGTGCTAGTGGTTTGAGGATGAACACTGAAGCTTTCTTT
CDR3aa: CASGLRMNTEAFF

v_gene: TRBV5-1
j_gene: TRBJ1-1
abundance: few
d_gene: NA
CDR3nt: TGCGCCAGCAGCTTGGAGGTGGTGGGGGACACTGAAGCTTTCTTT
CDR3aa: CASSLEVVGDTEAFF

v_gene: TRBV4-1
j_gene: TRBJ2-1
abundance: NA
d_gene: NA
CDR3nt: TGCGCCAGCAGCCGAGGTTTTTACAATGAGCAGTTCTTC
CDR3aa: CASSRGFYNEQFF

v_gene: TRBV7-2
j_gene: TRBJ1-2
abundance: NA
d_gene: NA
CDR3nt: TGTGCCAGCAGCTTAGTAGCCCTAGGACTCACGAGGAATGGCTACACCTTC
CDR3aa: CASSLVALGLTRNGYTF

v_gene: TRBV18
j_gene: TRBJ1-6
abundance: few
d_gene: TRBD1
CDR3nt: TGTGCCAGCTCACCACGGGACAGGGGGGATAATTCACCCCTCCACTTT
CDR3aa: CASSPRDRGDNSPLHF

v_gene: TRBV24-1
j_gene: TRBJ2-3
abundance: once
d_gene: TRBD2
CDR3nt: TGTGCCACCGGCGAAGCGGGAGCAGATACGCAGTATTTT
CDR3aa: CATGEAGADTQYF

v_gene: TRBV5-8
j_gene: TRBJ2-7
abundance: NA
d_gene: NA
CDR3nt: TGTGCCAGCAGCTTGGTGCGGAACAGGCAGTACTTC
CDR3aa: CASSLVRNRQYF

v_gene: TRBV5-1
j_gene: TRBJ2-5
abundance: few
d_gene: NA
CDR3nt: TGCGCCAGCAGCTTGGATGAGACCCAGTACTTC
CDR3aa: CASSLDETQYF

v_gene: TRBV5-1
j_gene: TRBJ2-7
abundance: NA
d_gene: NA
CDR3nt: TGCGCCAGCAGCTTGGCGGGGGGCCACGAGCAGTACTTC
CDR3aa: CASSLAGGHEQYF